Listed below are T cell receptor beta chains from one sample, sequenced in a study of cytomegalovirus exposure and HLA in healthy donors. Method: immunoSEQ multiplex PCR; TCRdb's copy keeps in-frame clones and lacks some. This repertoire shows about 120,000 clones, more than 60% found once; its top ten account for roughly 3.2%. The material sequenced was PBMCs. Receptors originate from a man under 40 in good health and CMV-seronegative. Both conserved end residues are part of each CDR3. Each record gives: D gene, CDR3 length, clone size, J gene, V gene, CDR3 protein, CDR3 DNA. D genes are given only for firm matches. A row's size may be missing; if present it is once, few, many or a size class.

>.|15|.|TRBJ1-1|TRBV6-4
CASSVDYSSGTEAFF
TGTGCCAGCAGTGTGGACTATTCCAGTGGCACTGAAGCTTTCTTT
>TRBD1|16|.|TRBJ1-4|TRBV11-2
CASSVTGGATNEKLFF
TGTGCCAGCAGCGTAACAGGGGGCGCAACTAATGAAAAACTGTTTTTT
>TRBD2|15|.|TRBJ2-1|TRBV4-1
CASSPREVSYNEQFF
TGCGCCAGCAGCCCCCGGGAGGTCTCCTACAATGAGCAGTTCTTC
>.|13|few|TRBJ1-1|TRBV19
CASSRGREGEAFF
TGTGCCAGTAGTAGAGGCAGGGAGGGTGAAGCTTTCTTT
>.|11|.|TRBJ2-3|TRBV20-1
CSAGGGDTQYF
TGCAGTGCCGGCGGAGGAGATACGCAGTATTTT
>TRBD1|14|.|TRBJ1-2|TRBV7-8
CASSLVQGKDGYTF
TGTGCCAGCAGCTTAGTACAGGGGAAGGATGGCTACACCTTC
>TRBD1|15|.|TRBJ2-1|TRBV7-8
CASSPDRGGYNEQFF
TGTGCCAGCAGCCCGGACAGGGGGGGTTACAATGAGCAGTTCTTC
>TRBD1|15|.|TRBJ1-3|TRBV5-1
CASSVDRGPGNTIYF
TGCGCCAGCAGCGTGGACAGGGGGCCTGGAAACACCATATATTTT
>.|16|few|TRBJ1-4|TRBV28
CASSLMGLSTNEKLFF
TGTGCCAGCAGTTTGATGGGACTATCAACTAATGAAAAACTGTTTTTT
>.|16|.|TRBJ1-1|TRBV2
CASTTGGQGMNTEAFF
TGTGCCAGCACCACGGGGGGACAAGGAATGAACACTGAAGCTTTCTTT
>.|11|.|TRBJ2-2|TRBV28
CASKGTGELFF
TGTGCCAGCAAGGGGACCGGGGAGCTGTTTTTT
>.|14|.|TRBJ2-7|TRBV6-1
CASGGTGTADEQYF
TGTGCCAGCGGGGGGACTGGGACAGCCGACGAGCAGTACTTC
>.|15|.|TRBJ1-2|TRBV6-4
CASSGVSGNHYGYTF
TGTGCCAGCAGTGGTGTGTCAGGGAATCACTATGGCTACACCTTC
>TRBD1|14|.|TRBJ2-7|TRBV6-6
CASSPHRDRVEQYF
TGTGCCAGCAGTCCGCACCGGGACAGGGTAGAGCAGTACTTC
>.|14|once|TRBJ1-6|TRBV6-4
CASSPGSDGSPLHF
TGTGCCAGCAGCCCCGGGAGCGACGGTTCACCCCTCCACTTT
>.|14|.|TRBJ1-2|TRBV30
CAWSVRGTSYGYTF
TGTGCCTGGAGTGTACGTGGCACTAGCTATGGCTACACCTTC
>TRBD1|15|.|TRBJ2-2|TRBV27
CASRETGSSNGELFF
TGTGCCAGCAGGGAGACAGGGAGTTCTAACGGGGAGCTGTTTTTT
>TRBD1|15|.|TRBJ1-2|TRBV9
CASSADRGANYGYTF
TGTGCCAGCAGTGCTGACAGGGGGGCCAACTATGGCTACACCTTC
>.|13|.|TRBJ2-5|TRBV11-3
CASSLSRGGEQYF
TGTGCCAGCAGCTTATCCAGGGGCGGTGAGCAGTACTTC
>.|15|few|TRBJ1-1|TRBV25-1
CASSDRTNMNTEAFF
TGTGCCAGCAGTGATCGGACAAATATGAACACTGAAGCTTTCTTT
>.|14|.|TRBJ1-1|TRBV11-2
CASSRRRGNTEAFF
TGTGCCAGCAGCCGAAGACGGGGGAACACTGAAGCTTTCTTT
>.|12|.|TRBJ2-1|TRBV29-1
CSVDGLNNEQFF
TGCAGCGTTGATGGACTCAACAATGAGCAGTTCTTC
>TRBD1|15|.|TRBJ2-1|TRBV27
CASSSPGQALGEQFF
TGTGCCAGCAGTTCACCGGGACAGGCCCTTGGTGAGCAGTTCTTC
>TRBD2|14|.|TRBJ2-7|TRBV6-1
CASSEVRTSAEQYF
TGTGCCAGCAGTGAAGTCCGCACTAGCGCCGAGCAGTACTTC
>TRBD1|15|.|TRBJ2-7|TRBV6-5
CASSLRQGRSYEQYF
TGTGCCAGCAGCCTCCGACAGGGGAGATCCTACGAGCAGTACTTC
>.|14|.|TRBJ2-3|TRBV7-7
CASSSRGSRDTQYF
TGTGCCAGCAGCTCCCGTGGGAGTAGGGATACGCAGTATTTT
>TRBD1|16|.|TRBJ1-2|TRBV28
CASRRSTGLLRYGYTF
TGTGCCAGCAGGCGCTCGACAGGGCTGTTGAGGTATGGCTACACCTTC
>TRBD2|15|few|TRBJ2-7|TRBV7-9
CASSLASSGRVEQYF
TGTGCCAGCAGCTTAGCGTCTAGCGGGAGGGTAGAGCAGTACTTC
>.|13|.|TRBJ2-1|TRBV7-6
CASSPISVDEQFF
TGTGCCAGCAGCCCCATTAGCGTCGATGAGCAGTTCTTC
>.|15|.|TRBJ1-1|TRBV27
CASSLYSEMRTEAFF
TGTGCCAGCAGTTTATACAGTGAAATGCGCACTGAAGCTTTCTTT
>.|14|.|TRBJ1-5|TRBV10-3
CASTEREQSQPQHF
TGTGCCAGTACAGAACGCGAACAGTCCCAGCCCCAGCATTTT
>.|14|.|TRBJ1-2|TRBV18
CASSFIEENYGYTF
TGTGCCAGCTCATTTATCGAGGAAAACTATGGCTACACCTTC
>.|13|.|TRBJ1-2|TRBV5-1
CASSFGTAGGYTF
TGCGCCAGCAGCTTCGGGACGGCGGGAGGCTACACCTTC
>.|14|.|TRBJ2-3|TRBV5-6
CASSLREEGDTQYF
TGTGCCAGCAGCTTAAGGGAGGAGGGAGATACGCAGTATTTT
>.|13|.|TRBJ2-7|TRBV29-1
CSVEGRVGYEQYF
TGCAGCGTTGAGGGCAGGGTAGGGTACGAGCAGTACTTC
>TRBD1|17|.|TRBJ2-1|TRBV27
CASSLSRGTGGYNEQFF
TGTGCCAGCAGTTTATCCAGGGGGACAGGGGGCTACAATGAGCAGTTCTTC
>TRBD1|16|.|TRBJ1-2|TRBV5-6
CASSPPGTGILYGYTF
TGTGCCAGCAGCCCCCCCGGGACAGGGATCCTCTATGGCTACACCTTC
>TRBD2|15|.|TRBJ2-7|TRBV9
CASSKWTSGRYEQYF
TGTGCCAGCAGCAAATGGACTAGCGGGAGATACGAGCAGTACTTC
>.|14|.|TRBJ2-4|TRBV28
CASSLRVGENIQYF
TGTGCCAGCAGTTTACGGGTCGGAGAAAACATTCAGTACTTC
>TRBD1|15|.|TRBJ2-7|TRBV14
CASSHAGQGIYEQYF
TGTGCCAGCAGCCACGCCGGACAGGGTATCTACGAGCAGTACTTC
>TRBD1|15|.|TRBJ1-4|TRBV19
CASRVGTAKHEKLFF
TGTGCCAGTAGAGTCGGGACAGCTAAGCATGAAAAACTGTTTTTT